This TCR beta chain comes out of a study of vaccination effects on CD4 cells after COVID-19. Trimming removed 4 bases from V and 2 bases from J, with 8 bases in between. There are 13 residues in the CDR3. CDR1 is SGHTA, CDR2 FQGNSA, per germline. Data came from immunoSEQ multiplex PCR; TCRdb stores just in-frame clones and leaves some out. This table holds 66,000 or so clones, 74% found once. In regard to this clone: Its antigen is unidentified.

The authors isolated CD4+ T cells after around nine days of culture. Either the mRNA-1273 or the BNT162b2 vaccine was given to participants as two doses. The source was CD4+ T cells from PBMCs cultured without peptide, collected after COVID-19 vaccination. The receptor was derived from a human donor who received a COVID-19 vaccine. The V call is TRBV7-2, the J call TRBJ2-5; D is ambiguous. CDR3 sequence reads: CASSSLRQETQYF. In nucleotides, the CDR3 is TGTGCCAGCAGCTCCTTGAGACAAGAGACCCAGTACTTC.